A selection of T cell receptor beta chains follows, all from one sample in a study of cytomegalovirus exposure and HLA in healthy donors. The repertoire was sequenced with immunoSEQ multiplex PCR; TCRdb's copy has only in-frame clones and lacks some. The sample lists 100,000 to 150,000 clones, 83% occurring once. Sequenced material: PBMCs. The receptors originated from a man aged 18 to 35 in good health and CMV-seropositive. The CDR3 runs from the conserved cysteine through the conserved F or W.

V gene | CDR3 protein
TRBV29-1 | CSVIDTGELFF
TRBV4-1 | CASTLGQAINSPLHF
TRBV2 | CASRSIRSPLHF
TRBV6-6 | CAITLAGGDEQFF
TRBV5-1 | CASSWGTASNTEAFF
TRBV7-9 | CASSPDFYEQYF
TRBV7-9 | CASSYDPSGGYTF
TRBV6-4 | CASSATSGGAGEQFF
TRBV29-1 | CSVDSYEANYGYTF
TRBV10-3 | CAISGQAGGAEGYTF
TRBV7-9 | CASPPGGELFF
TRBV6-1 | CASSAMGAGNLETQYF
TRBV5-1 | CASSLPSPGGDEQYF
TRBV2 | CASSAGSNQPQHF
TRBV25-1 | CASLGENTGELFF
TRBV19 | CASSIELQGSSYEQYF
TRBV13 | CASSLGVYISAGGTYEQYF
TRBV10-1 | CASSEFQGEEAFF
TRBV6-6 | CASSLSSGPSYNEQFF
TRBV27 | CASNPATNEKLFF
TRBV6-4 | CASSASGSTDTQYF
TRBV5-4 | CASSLEAGDNYGYTF
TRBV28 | CASSSHSNQPQHF
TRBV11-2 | CASSLDRTQAGGNQPQHF
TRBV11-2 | CASSLGQLNTEAFF
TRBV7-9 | CASSSSGGGETDTQYF
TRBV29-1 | CSATGVDYGYTF
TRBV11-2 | CASSSGSNQPQHF
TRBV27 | CASSDRGLGGYTF
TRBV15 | CATTKGGGTDTQYF
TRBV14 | CASSRLIGNSGANVLTF
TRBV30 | CAWSGGGQPQHF
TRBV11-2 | CASSLVAGIQETQYF
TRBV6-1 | CASSAKRRTGIMDSPLHF
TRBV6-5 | CASSYSINRESSPLHF
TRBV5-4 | CASSAVPGSYEQYF
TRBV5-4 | CASSSGQGRLNTEAFF
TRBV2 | CASSLDRGYEQYF
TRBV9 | CASSVGSGGDEQYF
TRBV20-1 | CSASTDQPQHF
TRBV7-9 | CASSPGETQYF
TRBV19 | CASSMGNSPLHF
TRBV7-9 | CASSSLAGPSYEQYF
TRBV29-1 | CSVAGTGAGELFF
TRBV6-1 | CASSRRGQGWEQYF
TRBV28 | CATHGGNNEKLFF